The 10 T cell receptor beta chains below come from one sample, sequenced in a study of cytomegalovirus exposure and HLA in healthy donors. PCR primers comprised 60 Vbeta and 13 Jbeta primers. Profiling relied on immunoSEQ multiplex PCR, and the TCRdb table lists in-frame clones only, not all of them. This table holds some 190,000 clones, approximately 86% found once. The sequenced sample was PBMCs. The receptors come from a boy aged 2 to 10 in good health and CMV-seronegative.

The DNA for the CDR3 is TGTGCCAGCAGTGAAAAAGTTTCCGGGTGGAATCAGCCCCAGCATTTT. It codes for CASSEKVSGWNQPQHF. V and J are TRBV2 and TRBJ1-5, with no clear D. There are 16 residues in the CDR3. V was cut by 2 bases and J by 4 bases, with 15 bases left in between. Germline-derived CDR1 and CDR2 are SNHLY and FYNNEI.

The DNA for the CDR3 is TGTGCCATCAGTACTACCGGGAGGTCTGGGGCCAACGTCCTGACTTTC. Translated, it gives CAISTTGRSGANVLTF. The chain combines TRBV10-3 with TRBJ2-6, with TRBD2 identical over 7 bases. This CDR3 comprises 16 residues. The V gene's germline CDR1 is ENHRY and CDR2 SYGVKD. J gave up 1 base and V 5 bases, and 5 bases lay outside the gene matches.

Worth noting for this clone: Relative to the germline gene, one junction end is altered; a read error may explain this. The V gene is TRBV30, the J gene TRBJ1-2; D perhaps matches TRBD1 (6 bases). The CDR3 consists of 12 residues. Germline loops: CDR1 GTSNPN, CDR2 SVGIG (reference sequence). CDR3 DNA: TGTGCCTGGAGTGCCTCGTACAGGGTTCTATCCTTC. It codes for CAWSASYRVLSF.

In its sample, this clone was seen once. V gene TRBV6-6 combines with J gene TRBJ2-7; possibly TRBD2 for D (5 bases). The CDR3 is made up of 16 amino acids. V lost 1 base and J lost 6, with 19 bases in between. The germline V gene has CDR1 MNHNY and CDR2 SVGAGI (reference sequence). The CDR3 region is CASSYLVGVFPGEQYF. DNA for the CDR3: TGTGCCAGCAGTTACTTGGTCGGGGTTTTCCCGGGCGAGCAGTACTTC.

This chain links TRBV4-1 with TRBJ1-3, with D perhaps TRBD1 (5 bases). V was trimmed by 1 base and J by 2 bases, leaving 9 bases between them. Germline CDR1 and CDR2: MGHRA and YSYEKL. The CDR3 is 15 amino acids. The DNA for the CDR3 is TGCGCCAGCAGCCAAGTCGGGGGTACTGGAAACACCATATATTTT. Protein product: CASSQVGGTGNTIYF.

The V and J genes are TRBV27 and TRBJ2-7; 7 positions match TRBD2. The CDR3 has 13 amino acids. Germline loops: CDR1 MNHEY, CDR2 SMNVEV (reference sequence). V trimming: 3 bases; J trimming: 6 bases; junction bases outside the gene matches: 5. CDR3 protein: CASSLPGGPEQYF. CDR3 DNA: TGTGCCAGCAGTTTGCCGGGGGGACCCGAGCAGTACTTC.

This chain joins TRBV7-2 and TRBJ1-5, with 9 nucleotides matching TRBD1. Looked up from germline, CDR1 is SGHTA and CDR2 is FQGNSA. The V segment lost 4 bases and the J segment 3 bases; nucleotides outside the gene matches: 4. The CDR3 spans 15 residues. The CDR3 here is CASSSGTGNNQPQHF. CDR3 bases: TGTGCCAGCAGCTCCGGGACAGGGAACAATCAGCCCCAGCATTTT.

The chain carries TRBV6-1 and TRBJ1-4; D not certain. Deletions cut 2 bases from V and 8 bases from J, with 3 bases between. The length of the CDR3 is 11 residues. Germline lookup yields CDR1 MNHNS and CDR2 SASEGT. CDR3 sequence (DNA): TGTGCCAGCAGTGAACGGGAAAAACTGTTTTTT. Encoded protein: CASSEREKLFF.

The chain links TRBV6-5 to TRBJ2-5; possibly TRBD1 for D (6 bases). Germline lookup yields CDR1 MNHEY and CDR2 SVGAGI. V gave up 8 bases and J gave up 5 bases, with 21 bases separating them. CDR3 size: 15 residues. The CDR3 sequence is CASSYRLDSAETQYF. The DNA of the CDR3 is TGTGCCAGCTCCTATCGACTGGACAGTGCGGAGACCCAGTACTTC.

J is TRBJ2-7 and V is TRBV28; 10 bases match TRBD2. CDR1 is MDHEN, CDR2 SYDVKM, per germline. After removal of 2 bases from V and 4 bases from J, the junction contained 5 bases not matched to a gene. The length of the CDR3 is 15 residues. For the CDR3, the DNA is TGTGCCAGCAGTTTAGGTCCTAGCGGGGGATACGAGCAGTACTTC. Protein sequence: CASSLGPSGGYEQYF.